The clone carrying this T cell receptor (beta chain) was detected many times. The source of the sample is a study of early T cells in non-severe SARS-CoV-2 infection. Overall study context: It was bulk RNA from unsorted whole blood that was sequenced, and the chains were unpaired.

cDNA molecules, individually, were tagged with unique molecular identifiers. A single record per CDR3 protein comes from TCRdb applying MiXCR to the 5' RACE reads. This sample has 25,000 to 35,000 distinct CDR3 sequences, with around 4.4% found just once. The source material was whole blood. This TCR came from an adult who was a healthcare worker with PCR-confirmed SARS-CoV-2 infection or an uninfected control (not recorded which).

CDR3 DNA: TGTGCCAGTAGTCCCACTCGGGGTAGCGGGATAAGTAATGAGCAGTTCTTC. This codes for CASSPTRGSGISNEQFF. The J gene is TRBJ2-1, the V gene TRBV19; 8 bases line up with TRBD2. CDR1 is LNHDA, CDR2 SQIVND, per germline (reference sequence). Trimming cost V 5 bases and J 7 bases; bases outside gene matches: 16. This CDR3 has 17 amino acids.